These T cell receptor beta chains were read from a single sample in a study of blood T cell repertoires in COVID-19. Profiled with immunoSEQ multiplex PCR; TCRdb holds only in-frame clones, not every one. The sample shows a few hundred thousand clones, approximately 83% of them seen only once. Sequencing input: PBMCs or T cells enriched from blood (not recorded which). These receptors all stem from a woman in her forties with acute COVID-19. The CDR3 runs from the conserved cysteine through the conserved F or W. A D gene is named only where the DNA matches it firmly. A clone size is listed for some rows: how often the clone was seen (once, few, many), or a class if it is expanded.

V	size	J	D	CDR3	DNA
TRBV2	once	TRBJ2-5	TRBD1	CATTRGRQETQYF	TGTGCCACCACCAGGGGGCGGCAAGAGACCCAGTACTTC
TRBV7-2	-	TRBJ1-4	-	CASSLHARKNEKLFF	TGTGCCAGCAGCTTACACGCCAGGAAGAATGAAAAACTGTTTTTT
TRBV28	-	TRBJ1-4	TRBD1	CASRVPGTDINEKLFF	TGTGCCAGCAGGGTACCAGGGACAGACATTAATGAAAAACTGTTTTTT
TRBV6-1	-	TRBJ2-1	TRBD2	CASSEARASGSPYNEQFF	TGTGCCAGCAGTGAAGCTCGGGCTAGCGGGAGCCCCTACAATGAGCAGTTCTTC
TRBV18	-	TRBJ2-3	-	CASSQGGVADTQYF	TGTGCCAGCTCCCAGGGGGGAGTAGCAGATACGCAGTATTTT
TRBV24-1	-	TRBJ1-2	TRBD1	CATSPRQGGYGYTF	TGTGCCACCAGTCCCCGACAGGGGGGCTATGGCTACACCTTC
TRBV5-6	-	TRBJ2-4	-	CASSGTGTPTKNIQYF	TGTGCCAGCAGCGGAACCGGGACACCCACAAAAAACATTCAGTACTTC
TRBV6-6	-	TRBJ1-5	TRBD1	CASSQHPGQGAKYQPQHF	TGTGCCAGCAGTCAACATCCGGGACAGGGGGCCAAATATCAGCCCCAGCATTTT
TRBV30	-	TRBJ1-2	TRBD1	CAWGTAANWNYGYTF	TGTGCCTGGGGGACAGCCGCGAACTGGAACTATGGCTACACCTTC
TRBV11-2	-	TRBJ2-7	-	CASSLDRDEQYF	TGTGCCAGCAGCTTAGATCGGGACGAGCAGTACTTC
TRBV29-1	once	TRBJ2-3	TRBD1	CSAGQGTDTQYF	TGCAGCGCAGGACAGGGGACAGATACGCAGTATTTT
TRBV21-1	-	TRBJ2-2	-	CARLFIRDSDPQGATGNTGELFF	TGTGCCCGTCTTTTTATCAGGGACAGCGATCCTCAAGGAGCGACCGGGAACACCGGGGAGCTGTTTTTT
TRBV3-1/TRBV3-2	-	TRBJ1-2	-	CASSLLRGRDGYTF	TGTGCCAGCAGCCTGTTAAGAGGGCGGGATGGCTACACCTTC
TRBV4-1	few	TRBJ2-2	-	CASSQPPGTGELFF	TGCGCCAGCAGCCAACCTCCGGGCACCGGGGAGCTGTTTTTT
TRBV28	-	TRBJ2-6	-	CASSLFSLSGANVLTF	TGTGCCAGCAGTTTGTTTAGCCTGTCTGGGGCCAACGTCCTGACTTTC
TRBV18	-	TRBJ1-6	TRBD1	CASSPGIQGAGNSPLHF	TGTGCCAGCTCACCAGGAATCCAGGGGGCCGGGAATTCACCCCTCCACTTT
TRBV28	-	TRBJ2-1	-	CASRSIQGVLADNEQFF	TGTGCCAGCAGGTCAATACAGGGAGTGCTAGCGGACAATGAGCAGTTCTTC
TRBV5-1	many	TRBJ2-2	-	CASSPTGQKTGELFF	TGCGCCAGCAGCCCCACAGGACAGAAGACCGGGGAGCTGTTTTTT
TRBV11-2	-	TRBJ2-7	-	CASSLGQSFPYEQYF	TGTGCCAGCAGTCTTGGACAGAGTTTTCCCTACGAGCAGTACTTC
TRBV29-1	-	TRBJ2-7	-	CSVQTTGIGTDEQYF	TGCAGCGTACAAACTACAGGGATCGGTACTGACGAGCAGTACTTC
TRBV5-6	-	TRBJ1-1	-	CASSSTGKNTEAFF	TGTGCCAGCAGCTCGACAGGAAAGAACACTGAAGCTTTCTTT
TRBV30	-	TRBJ1-6	-	CAWNHGGLSSPLHF	TGTGCCTGGAATCACGGGGGGCTGAGTTCACCCCTCCACTTT
TRBV10-3	-	TRBJ1-1	TRBD1	CAIRPGQEVNTEAFF	TGTGCCATCAGACCCGGACAGGAGGTGAACACTGAAGCTTTCTTT
TRBV19	-	TRBJ2-2	TRBD1	CASRPGTGINTGELFF	TGTGCCAGTAGACCCGGGACAGGGATTAACACCGGGGAGCTGTTTTTT
TRBV9	few	TRBJ2-4	TRBD1	CASSGTGTGKNIQYF	TGTGCCAGCAGCGGTACCGGGACAGGGAAAAACATTCAGTACTTC
TRBV4-1	-	TRBJ2-6	-	CASSQEVPGATGANVLTF	TGCGCCAGCAGCCAAGAAGTTCCAGGGGCGACTGGGGCCAACGTCCTGACTTTC
TRBV7-6	-	TRBJ1-2	-	CASLLTGGYGYTF	TGTGCCAGCCTCCTCACGGGTGGCTATGGCTACACCTTC
TRBV25-1	-	TRBJ1-2	-	CASSEVGRQGGIYGYTF	TGTGCCAGCAGTGAAGTTGGTAGGCAGGGCGGCATATATGGCTACACCTTC
TRBV5-4	-	TRBJ1-6	TRBD1	CASSRGQGSNSPLHF	TGTGCCAGCAGCCGTGGACAGGGAAGTAATTCACCCCTCCACTTT
TRBV5-1	once	TRBJ2-1	TRBD2	CASSLPSGGVGNEQFF	TGCGCCAGCAGCCTACCTAGCGGGGGCGTAGGGAATGAGCAGTTCTTC
TRBV23-1	-	TRBJ1-2	TRBD1	CASGRTGYLYGYTF	TGCGCCAGCGGACGGACAGGCTACCTCTATGGCTACACCTTC
TRBV27	-	TRBJ2-7	-	CASSLRPGVYEQYF	TGTGCCAGCAGTTTACGGCCAGGCGTATACGAGCAGTACTTC
TRBV30	once	TRBJ2-2	-	CAWTTQQGFGGELFF	TGTGCCTGGACCACCCAACAGGGATTCGGCGGGGAGCTGTTTTTT
TRBV5-6	-	TRBJ2-1	TRBD2	CASSRGGGSYNEQFF	TGTGCCAGCAGCCGCGGCGGGGGGTCCTACAATGAGCAGTTCTTC
TRBV6-5	-	TRBJ1-2	-	CATTVVGFNYGYTF	TGTGCCACCACAGTGGTCGGATTTAACTATGGCTACACCTTC
TRBV2	-	TRBJ2-2	-	CASSEFTNTGELFF	TGTGCCAGCAGTGAATTCACGAACACCGGGGAGCTGTTTTTT
TRBV21-1	once	TRBJ2-3	-	CASSRLAGPGRSTDTQYF	TGTGCCAGCAGCAGACTAGCGGGACCCGGCCGAAGCACAGATACGCAGTATTTT
TRBV6-4	-	TRBJ2-2	-	CASSEGADGGTGELFF	TGTGCCAGCAGTGAGGGGGCGGATGGAGGAACCGGGGAGCTGTTTTTT
TRBV28	-	TRBJ2-3	TRBD1	CASSLWGTGVGDTQYF	TGTGCCAGCAGTTTATGGGGGACAGGGGTTGGTGATACGCAGTATTTT
TRBV19	-	TRBJ1-5	-	CASSTGRGDHQPQHF	TGTGCCAGTAGTACCGGACGGGGAGATCATCAGCCCCAGCATTTT
TRBV5-6	once	TRBJ1-2	-	CASRTSLGADGYTF	TGTGCCAGCAGAACCTCACTTGGGGCTGATGGCTACACCTTC
TRBV3-1/TRBV3-2	-	TRBJ2-3	TRBD2	CASSHGTSGTAPTDTQYF	TGTGCCAGCAGCCACGGGACTAGCGGGACGGCCCCCACAGATACGCAGTATTTT
TRBV5-1	-	TRBJ1-3	TRBD1	CASSRTRQGTSGNTIYF	TGCGCCAGCAGCCGCACGCGACAGGGAACCTCTGGAAACACCATATATTTT
TRBV29-1	-	TRBJ1-4	-	CSARQNEKLFF	TGCAGCGCCCGACAGAATGAAAAACTGTTTTTT
TRBV19	few	TRBJ1-2	TRBD1	CASSNRGQIYYGYTF	TGTGCCAGTAGTAACCGGGGACAGATATACTATGGCTACACCTTC